A selection of T cell receptor beta chains follows, all from one sample in a study of blood T cell repertoires in COVID-19. Assay used: immunoSEQ multiplex PCR; TCRdb lists only in-frame clones, some missing. Of some 52,000 clones listed, approximately 81% are singletons. Input material: peripheral blood. The receptors shown here come from a man between 45 and 60 years old with acute or convalescent COVID-19. CDR3s include the opening cysteine and the closing phenylalanine or tryptophan. The D gene is left open where the match is weak. Clone size is shown for a subset of rows, as once, few, many or a class of expanded clone.

abundance: medium-sized; v_gene: TRBV7-6; d_gene: .; j_gene: TRBJ2-3; CDR3nt: TGTGCCAGCAGCCTTAGCACAGATACGCAGTATTTT; CDR3aa: CASSLSTDTQYF
abundance: .; v_gene: TRBV13; d_gene: .; j_gene: TRBJ2-3; CDR3nt: TGTGCCACCACCGCAGGTGATACGCAGTATTTT; CDR3aa: CATTAGDTQYF
abundance: .; v_gene: TRBV11-3; d_gene: .; j_gene: TRBJ1-1; CDR3nt: TGTGCCAGCAGCCTATACCGCAACACTGAAGCTTTCTTT; CDR3aa: CASSLYRNTEAFF
abundance: .; v_gene: TRBV3-1/TRBV3-2; d_gene: .; j_gene: TRBJ1-2; CDR3nt: TGTGCCAGCAGCCAAGCCAGGGGCGACGGCTACACCTTC; CDR3aa: CASSQARGDGYTF
abundance: .; v_gene: TRBV3-1/TRBV3-2; d_gene: TRBD2; j_gene: TRBJ2-3; CDR3nt: TGTGCCAGCAGCCAAGCTACCGGGACTAGCGGGAGAAGAGATACGCAGTATTTT; CDR3aa: CASSQATGTSGRRDTQYF
abundance: .; v_gene: TRBV27; d_gene: TRBD2; j_gene: TRBJ2-7; CDR3nt: TGTGCCAGCAGTGCGACTAGCGGGCCTTACTACGAGCAGTACTTC; CDR3aa: CASSATSGPYYEQYF
abundance: .; v_gene: TRBV20-1; d_gene: TRBD1; j_gene: TRBJ2-5; CDR3nt: TGCAGTGCTAGTGGCCAGGACAGGGAGACCCAGTACTTC; CDR3aa: CSASGQDRETQYF
abundance: .; v_gene: TRBV7-9; d_gene: TRBD2; j_gene: TRBJ2-1; CDR3nt: TGTGCCAGCTCTCAGCCCGGGACTATGTACAATGAGCAGTTCTTC; CDR3aa: CASSQPGTMYNEQFF
abundance: .; v_gene: TRBV5-4; d_gene: TRBD1; j_gene: TRBJ2-2; CDR3nt: TGTGCCAGCAGCTTGGAGGCGACAGGGACACCCGGGGAGCTGTTTTTT; CDR3aa: CASSLEATGTPGELFF
abundance: once; v_gene: TRBV5-4; d_gene: .; j_gene: TRBJ1-1; CDR3nt: TGTGCCAGCAGCTACCCCCAGAACATGAACACTGAAGCTTTCTTT; CDR3aa: CASSYPQNMNTEAFF
abundance: .; v_gene: TRBV7-8; d_gene: .; j_gene: TRBJ2-1; CDR3nt: TGTGCCAGTACCCCAGGGTCCTACAATGAGCAGTTCTTC; CDR3aa: CASTPGSYNEQFF
abundance: once; v_gene: TRBV7-8; d_gene: .; j_gene: TRBJ1-1; CDR3nt: TGTGCCAGCAGGACCCTGGGACACTCGAACACTGAAGCTTTCTTT; CDR3aa: CASRTLGHSNTEAFF
abundance: once; v_gene: TRBV3-1/TRBV3-2; d_gene: TRBD2; j_gene: TRBJ2-5; CDR3nt: TGTGCCAGCAGCCAAGGGGCGGGGGGTAGGCAGACCCAGTACTTC; CDR3aa: CASSQGAGGRQTQYF
abundance: .; v_gene: TRBV2; d_gene: TRBD2; j_gene: TRBJ2-7; CDR3nt: TGTGCCAGCACTCAAGCTGGGGGAGGGCGTATCTACGAGCAGTACTTC; CDR3aa: CASTQAGGGRIYEQYF
abundance: few; v_gene: TRBV5-1; d_gene: TRBD1; j_gene: TRBJ1-4; CDR3nt: TGCGCCAGCAGCATCCCGGGACAGGGAAATGAAAAACTGTTTTTT; CDR3aa: CASSIPGQGNEKLFF
abundance: .; v_gene: TRBV30; d_gene: .; j_gene: TRBJ1-3; CDR3nt: TGTGCCTGGAGGATGGACAGCCGAAACACCATATATTTT; CDR3aa: CAWRMDSRNTIYF
abundance: .; v_gene: TRBV20-1; d_gene: .; j_gene: TRBJ2-7; CDR3nt: TGCAGTGCTAGTCACGACGGGGGGCTCTACGAGCAGTACTTC; CDR3aa: CSASHDGGLYEQYF
abundance: few; v_gene: TRBV12-3/TRBV12-4; d_gene: .; j_gene: TRBJ2-4; CDR3nt: TGTGCCAGCAGTTTTGGCAGGAAAAACATTCAGTACTTC; CDR3aa: CASSFGRKNIQYF
abundance: once; v_gene: TRBV5-6; d_gene: .; j_gene: TRBJ1-6; CDR3nt: TGTGCCAGCAGCGCGGGGGGGATGGCCTATAATTCACCCCTCCACTTT; CDR3aa: CASSAGGMAYNSPLHF
abundance: .; v_gene: TRBV28; d_gene: .; j_gene: TRBJ1-4; CDR3nt: TGTGCCAGCAGTTTTTTGTCAGGGTTTGGAAAACTGTTTTTT; CDR3aa: CASSFLSGFGKLFF
abundance: .; v_gene: TRBV7-9; d_gene: .; j_gene: TRBJ1-1; CDR3nt: TGTGCCAGCAGCTCCTCCGACAGGCTAAGAGCTTTCTTT; CDR3aa: CASSSSDRLRAFF
abundance: .; v_gene: TRBV15; d_gene: TRBD2; j_gene: TRBJ2-1; CDR3nt: TGTGCCACCAGCAGAGCTAGCGGGAGCTCCTACAATGAGCAGTTCTTC; CDR3aa: CATSRASGSSYNEQFF
abundance: .; v_gene: TRBV24-1; d_gene: .; j_gene: TRBJ2-5; CDR3nt: TGTGCCACCAGTGACCTGACAGAGTACCAAGAGACCCAGTACTTC; CDR3aa: CATSDLTEYQETQYF
abundance: .; v_gene: TRBV3-1/TRBV3-2; d_gene: TRBD1; j_gene: TRBJ1-2; CDR3nt: TGTGCCAGCAGCCCGCCGGGACAGGGGTATGGCTACACCTTC; CDR3aa: CASSPPGQGYGYTF
abundance: once; v_gene: TRBV2; d_gene: .; j_gene: TRBJ1-1; CDR3nt: TGTGCCAGCAGCAGTACGACGGAGACTGAAGCTTTCTTT; CDR3aa: CASSSTTETEAFF
abundance: .; v_gene: TRBV3-1/TRBV3-2; d_gene: .; j_gene: TRBJ1-4; CDR3nt: TGTGCCAGCAGCTCAGACAGGTTAAATGAAAAACTGTTTTTT; CDR3aa: CASSSDRLNEKLFF
abundance: .; v_gene: TRBV5-4; d_gene: TRBD2; j_gene: TRBJ2-7; CDR3nt: TGTGCCAGCAGCCTGGACGGACTAGCGGTACTCTCCTACGAGCAGTACTTC; CDR3aa: CASSLDGLAVLSYEQYF
abundance: .; v_gene: TRBV10-3; d_gene: .; j_gene: TRBJ2-2; CDR3nt: TGTGCCATCAGTGATGGTCTAGCACAAACGAACACCGGGGAGCTGTTTTTT; CDR3aa: CAISDGLAQTNTGELFF
abundance: .; v_gene: TRBV7-2; d_gene: .; j_gene: TRBJ2-5; CDR3nt: TGTGCCAGCAGCTTACTACGAGGGGAGACCCAGTACTTC; CDR3aa: CASSLLRGETQYF
abundance: .; v_gene: TRBV30; d_gene: TRBD2; j_gene: TRBJ2-3; CDR3nt: TGTGCCTGGAGTCCCCGGCTAGCGGGTAACACAGATACGCAGTATTTT; CDR3aa: CAWSPRLAGNTDTQYF
abundance: .; v_gene: TRBV7-9; d_gene: .; j_gene: TRBJ2-3; CDR3nt: TGTGCCAGCAGTCAAACAGGGATCACAGATACGCAGTATTTT; CDR3aa: CASSQTGITDTQYF
abundance: few; v_gene: TRBV18; d_gene: TRBD1; j_gene: TRBJ1-1; CDR3nt: TGTGCCAGCTCAAGGACAGGGGGCCAGGACACTGAAGCTTTCTTT; CDR3aa: CASSRTGGQDTEAFF
abundance: once; v_gene: TRBV9; d_gene: .; j_gene: TRBJ2-1; CDR3nt: TGTGCCAGCAGCGTAGGCGGGGAAGGGTACAATGAGCAGTTCTTC; CDR3aa: CASSVGGEGYNEQFF
abundance: .; v_gene: TRBV5-1; d_gene: .; j_gene: TRBJ2-2; CDR3nt: TGCGCCAGCAGCCTCCCTTCCGCGACCGGGGAGCTGTTTTTT; CDR3aa: CASSLPSATGELFF
abundance: .; v_gene: TRBV6-5; d_gene: .; j_gene: TRBJ1-4; CDR3nt: TGTGCCAGCAGTTACGGCGGGGGGGGTGAAAAACTGTTTTTT; CDR3aa: CASSYGGGGEKLFF
abundance: .; v_gene: TRBV5-4; d_gene: TRBD2; j_gene: TRBJ2-3; CDR3nt: TGTGCCAGCAGCTTGGAGGGGAGGGCAGATACGCAGTATTTT; CDR3aa: CASSLEGRADTQYF
abundance: .; v_gene: TRBV6-1; d_gene: .; j_gene: TRBJ1-1; CDR3nt: TGTGCCAGCAGTGAAACGGGGGGGGAAGCTTTCTTT; CDR3aa: CASSETGGEAFF
abundance: few; v_gene: TRBV15; d_gene: .; j_gene: TRBJ1-5; CDR3nt: TGTGCCACCAGCAGAGAGGGAGAGGGCGGCAATCAGCCCCAGCATTTT; CDR3aa: CATSREGEGGNQPQHF
abundance: .; v_gene: TRBV9; d_gene: TRBD1; j_gene: TRBJ1-4; CDR3nt: TGTGCCAGCAGCGACCGACAGGGACCAAGGGAAAAACTGTTTTTT; CDR3aa: CASSDRQGPREKLFF
abundance: .; v_gene: TRBV15; d_gene: .; j_gene: TRBJ2-1; CDR3nt: TGTGCCACCAGCAGAGTTGGGGCAAACTCCTACAATGAGCAGTTCTTC; CDR3aa: CATSRVGANSYNEQFF
abundance: .; v_gene: TRBV5-8; d_gene: .; j_gene: TRBJ2-5; CDR3nt: TGTGCCAGCAGCCTAGAGACCCAGTACTTC; CDR3aa: CASSLETQYF
abundance: .; v_gene: TRBV5-4; d_gene: TRBD2; j_gene: TRBJ2-3; CDR3nt: TGTGCCAGCAGCTTTCAGAGCGGGACCCCAGATACGCAGTATTTT; CDR3aa: CASSFQSGTPDTQYF
abundance: .; v_gene: TRBV27; d_gene: TRBD1; j_gene: TRBJ2-3; CDR3nt: TGTGCCAGCAGTTTATTCACAGGGGCGGCAGATACGCAGTATTTT; CDR3aa: CASSLFTGAADTQYF
abundance: .; v_gene: TRBV4-1; d_gene: TRBD2; j_gene: TRBJ2-1; CDR3nt: TGCGCCAGCAGCCAAGGTTTTAGCGGGGGGTCCCACAATGAGCAGTTCTTC; CDR3aa: CASSQGFSGGSHNEQFF
abundance: few; v_gene: TRBV3-1/TRBV3-2; d_gene: .; j_gene: TRBJ1-4; CDR3nt: TGTGCCAGCGCCGGTCAGTGGGGAGGTGAAAAACTGTTTTTT; CDR3aa: CASAGQWGGEKLFF
abundance: .; v_gene: TRBV7-3; d_gene: .; j_gene: TRBJ1-5; CDR3nt: TGTGCCAGCAGCACCAACGACAGATATAGCAATCAGCCCCAGCATTTT; CDR3aa: CASSTNDRYSNQPQHF
abundance: .; v_gene: TRBV18; d_gene: TRBD1; j_gene: TRBJ1-5; CDR3nt: TGTGCCAGCTCACCGGGACAGTATAGCAATCAGCCCCAGCATTTT; CDR3aa: CASSPGQYSNQPQHF
abundance: .; v_gene: TRBV6-5; d_gene: .; j_gene: TRBJ1-2; CDR3nt: TGTGCCAGCCGCCCGGGATTTGGAGCTAACTATGGCTACACCTTC; CDR3aa: CASRPGFGANYGYTF
abundance: .; v_gene: TRBV19; d_gene: .; j_gene: TRBJ1-1; CDR3nt: TGTGCCAGTAGTATAGGACAGGTGGGAGCTTTCTTT; CDR3aa: CASSIGQVGAFF
abundance: .; v_gene: TRBV15; d_gene: .; j_gene: TRBJ2-5; CDR3nt: TGTGCCACCAGCAGAGATGCCCCAATTAGCTGTACCCAGTACTTC; CDR3aa: CATSRDAPISCTQYF
abundance: .; v_gene: TRBV5-6; d_gene: .; j_gene: TRBJ1-1; CDR3nt: TGTGCCAGCAGCTTGGACTATCCCGCTGAAGCTTTCTTT; CDR3aa: CASSLDYPAEAFF
abundance: .; v_gene: TRBV11-2; d_gene: .; j_gene: TRBJ1-5; CDR3nt: TGTGCCAGCAGCTTAGAGTCGGGAAACAATCAGCCCCAGCATTTT; CDR3aa: CASSLESGNNQPQHF
abundance: .; v_gene: TRBV9; d_gene: TRBD2; j_gene: TRBJ2-5; CDR3nt: TGTGCCAGCAGCGTAGGCAGCGGGGGGATCCAAGAGACCCAGTACTTC; CDR3aa: CASSVGSGGIQETQYF
abundance: .; v_gene: TRBV15; d_gene: TRBD1; j_gene: TRBJ2-7; CDR3nt: TGTGCCACCAGCGGCGGGAGACTTCGGGACAGGGAGAGCGAGCAGTACTTC; CDR3aa: CATSGGRLRDRESEQYF